The present T cell receptor beta chain was sequenced within a study of blood T cells in healthy people across ages. Study conclusions and caveats: Compared with aged donors, long-lived donors showed fewer expanded clones, suggesting selection. Significant beta diversity loss was already apparent by age roughly 44, declining roughly linearly.

The CDR3 totals 17 residues. With 0 bases removed from V and 2 bases from J, the gap between germline ends came to 11 bases. The V gene's germline CDR1 is LGHNA and CDR2 YNFKEQ. The use of a sample-barcoded 5' primer and a J-beta primer mix characterized a second PCR of roughly 6 to 11 cycles. From each sample, at least 2.5 million paired-end reads containing CDR3 were obtained. Using its own MiXCR run on the 5' RACE reads, TCRdb lists one record per CDR3 protein. The sample includes 650,000 to 900,000 distinct CDR3 sequences, under 80% of them seen just once. Note on this clonotype: What it binds is not known.

This chain links TRBV4-2 with TRBJ2-6, with D perhaps TRBD1 (6 bases). Sequenced: blood. The receptor's source is a man aged 30-40 years in good health. In DNA form, the CDR3 reads TGTGCCAGCAGCCAAGAGATGGGGGCTACTGGGGCCAACGTCCTGACTTTC. Translation gives CASSQEMGATGANVLTF.